The source of this T cell receptor (beta chain) is a study of CD8 T cells in ankylosing spondylitis. Scientists made TCR beta libraries using quantitative 5'-RACE with molecular barcodes. MiXCR, run by TCRdb on the 5' RACE reads, gives a single entry per CDR3 protein. Among some 220,000 distinct CDR3 sequences listed, approximately 7.4% were seen once. In this sample, this clonotype turned up many times. As yet, its antigen is unknown. Study conclusions and caveats: The study identified a TCR beta motif of several highly homologous variants that appeared characteristic of ankylosing spondylitis blood.

Looked up from germline, CDR1 is DFQATT and CDR2 is SNEGSKA (reference sequence). The CDR3 length is 13 residues. V lost 5 bases and J 5 bases, leaving 13 bases between the germline ends. Input material: blood, either unsorted or a sorted T cell fraction (not recorded which). The rearrangement joins TRBV20-1 to TRBJ1-5; weak D call: TRBD1 (6 bases). The sequence came from a male donor with ankylosing spondylitis. The CDR3 spells CSARGTYDQPQHF. DNA of the CDR3: TGCAGTGCTCGGGGGACATACGATCAGCCCCAGCATTTT.